One and the same sample provided the 22 T cell receptor beta chains below, sequenced in a study of CD8+ T cells in alopecia areata. cDNA reverse transcribed from extracted RNA served as the sequencing template. The method was immunoSEQ multiplex PCR; TCRdb's version includes in-frame clones alone and lacks a portion of them. Found here are over 95,000 clones, approximately 55% of them singletons; the top ten hold around 3.4%. The sample's treatment: oral pan-JAK inhibitor, 5-10 mg twice daily. Sample: CD4+ T cells sorted from blood, taken at week 24, from a patient treated with tofacitinib. The receptors stem from a human donor with alopecia areata.

The J gene is TRBJ1-5, the V gene TRBV5-1, with D perhaps matching TRBD1 (5 bases). The CDR3 runs to 14 residues. CDR1 and CDR2 from the germline V gene are SGHRS and YFSETQ. Trimming pared 0 bases from V and 7 bases from J, leaving 11 bases between. The CDR3 DNA is TGCGCCAGCAGCTTGGAAGGGGCCAGCCAGCCCCAGCATTTT. Translating it yields CASSLEGASQPQHF.

The chain is built from TRBV5-4 and TRBJ2-5, with 7 bases matching TRBD2. Trimming cost V 4 bases and J 2 bases; bases outside gene matches: 11. Germline V CDR1 and CDR2: SGHNT, YYREEE (reference sequence). This CDR3 is built from 16 residues. CDR3 nucleotides: TGTGCCAGCAGCCCGGCCGGGGCGCGGGGGCAAGAGACCCAGTACTTC. Protein sequence: CASSPAGARGQETQYF.

This clone appeared once. In nucleotides, the CDR3 is TGTGCCAGTAGTCGGGGAGGGAATGAGCAGTTCTTC. The encoded protein is CASSRGGNEQFF. The chain is built from TRBV19 and TRBJ2-1; TRBD2 matches at 7 bases. Germline trimming cut 5 bases from V and 7 bases from J; bases unmatched to any gene: 2. CDR3 length equals 12 residues. Germline V gene sequence: CDR1 LNHDA, CDR2 SQIVND (reference sequence).

The gene calls are TRBV5-6 and TRBJ2-5; D unclear. Germline loops: CDR1 SGHDT, CDR2 YYEEEE. The CDR3 has 13 amino acids. Trimming shortened V by 4 bases and J by 3 bases, and 10 bases separated the two germline ends. The CDR3 sequence: CASSRHPEETQYF. The CDR3 DNA sequence: TGTGCCAGCAGCAGACACCCTGAAGAGACCCAGTACTTC.

The chain couples TRBV5-1 to TRBJ1-1; tentative D call: TRBD1 (5 bases). The V gene lost 4 bases and the J gene lost 1 base, with 11 bases spanning the gap. Germline values: CDR1 SGHRS, CDR2 YFSETQ. The CDR3 is 14 amino acids. CDR3 in amino acids: CASSPGGWNTEAFF. The CDR3 DNA follows: TGCGCCAGCAGCCCCGGGGGATGGAACACTGAAGCTTTCTTT.

The chain combines TRBV30 with TRBJ2-5; D unclear. CDR3 length: 15 residues. The germline V and J ends were trimmed by 2 bases and 5 bases, with 18 bases remaining between them. CDR1 GTSNPN and CDR2 SVGIG come from the germline V gene (reference sequence). The CDR3 nucleotides read TGTGCCTGGAGTTCCGGGCTTACACCCCTGGAGACCCAGTACTTC. The encoded protein is CAWSSGLTPLETQYF.

V and J are TRBV10-2 and TRBJ2-7; D might be TRBD1 (6 bases). Trimming removed 6 bases from V and 2 bases from J, with 8 bases in between. CDR1 and CDR2 (germline): WSHSY, SAAADI. The CDR3 is 12 residues long. CDR3 in amino acids: CASRDRAYEQYF. The CDR3 nucleotides read TGCGCCAGCAGGGACAGAGCCTACGAGCAGTACTTC.

The genes are TRBV6-4 and TRBJ2-4; D is undetermined. This CDR3 region has 15 residues. Trimming removed 8 bases at V and 4 bases at J, with 18 bases between. From germline, CDR1 is MRHNA and CDR2 SNTAGT. The CDR3 DNA follows: TGTGCCAGCGGACCAGGAAACCCCCCGAAAAACATTCAGTACTTC. Protein: CASGPGNPPKNIQYF.

The chain recombines TRBV7-2 with TRBJ2-4; tentative D call: TRBD1 (6 bases). The germline gives CDR1 SGHTA, CDR2 FQGNSA. There are 16 residues in the CDR3. V gave up 1 base and J gave up 2 bases, with 12 bases separating them. In DNA, the CDR3 is TGTGCCAGCAGCTTAGTAAGCCAGGGGACCAAAAACATTCAGTACTTC. Translated: CASSLVSQGTKNIQYF.

This clone showed up just a few times. This rearrangement joins TRBV11-2 to TRBJ2-4; 10 nucleotides match TRBD2. The CDR3 consists of 14 residues. V dropped 3 bases and J dropped 11; count of bases not matched to a gene: 7. Germline lookup yields CDR1 SGHAT and CDR2 FQNNGV. The CDR3 DNA reads as TGTGCCAGCAGCTTGGGACTAGCGCCGGATCTTCAGTACTTC. Its translation is CASSLGLAPDLQYF.

The chain couples TRBV4-2 to TRBJ2-7; 7 bases agree with TRBD2. The CDR3 totals 14 residues. V dropped 1 base and J dropped 2; count of bases not matched to a gene: 2. Germline assignment: CDR1 LGHNA and CDR2 YNFKEQ. CDR3 loop: CASSQGRGTYEQYF. As DNA, the CDR3 is TGTGCCAGCAGCCAAGGGCGGGGGACCTACGAGCAGTACTTC.

This chain joins TRBV15 and TRBJ1-5, with D maybe TRBD1 (6 bases). Per germline, CDR1 LNHNV and CDR2 YYDKDF (reference sequence). Between the trimmed V and J ends, which lost 0 bases and 9 bases, there was a span of 18 bases. The CDR3 totals 16 residues. CDR3 coding DNA: TGTGCCACCAGCAGAGATCCAGGGGCTATAGGTGGGCCCCAGCATTTT. Protein product: CATSRDPGAIGGPQHF.

This clone was found a few times. The chain links TRBV11-2 to TRBJ2-1; tentative D call: TRBD1 (6 bases). CDR1 is SGHAT and CDR2 is FQNNGV in the germline V gene. The CDR3 is 16 residues long. The V gene lost 3 bases and the J gene lost 0 bases, with 12 bases spanning the gap. CDR3 coding DNA: TGTGCCAGCAGCTTCCGACAGGACAGCTCCTACAATGAGCAGTTCTTC. Protein product: CASSFRQDSSYNEQFF.

This chain uses TRBV23-1 with TRBJ1-2; a possible D gene is TRBD1 (5 bases). TRBV23-1 is treated as an ORF (open reading frame) with a function not yet certain. The ends were cut back, 2 bases at V and 7 bases at J, with 17 bases in the middle. CDR3 length equals 15 residues. DNA of the CDR3: TGCGCCAGCAGTCAAATTATCAGGGAAACCGGTGGCTACACCTTC. This sequence encodes CASSQIIRETGGYTF.

The V and J genes are TRBV30 and TRBJ2-5, with 7 nucleotides matching TRBD2. The junction had 4 bases not matched to a gene; V was cut back by 4 bases and J by 5 bases. Germline lookup yields CDR1 GTSNPN and CDR2 SVGIG (reference sequence). This CDR3 comprises 12 residues. CDR3 protein: CAWTSGGETQYF. The DNA for the CDR3 is TGTGCCTGGACTAGCGGAGGGGAGACCCAGTACTTC.

This clone was counted once. The chain uses TRBV30 and TRBJ1-2; unclear D gene. V was shortened by 7 bases and J by 4 bases, with 13 bases between the two germline ends. The CDR3 loop spans 12 amino acids. Germline assignment: CDR1 GTSNPN and CDR2 SVGIG (reference sequence). The CDR3: CAYTEQVYGYTF. In DNA, the CDR3 is TGTGCCTACACAGAACAAGTCTATGGCTACACCTTC.

This clone was found a few times. V gene TRBV10-3 combines with J gene TRBJ2-4; 7 bases are shared with TRBD2. The CDR3 has 16 residues. CDR1 is ENHRY and CDR2 is SYGVKD in the germline V gene. Losses at the gene ends were 3 bases for V and 0 bases for J; bases not matched to a gene: 5. This chain's CDR3 is CAISDGGGLAKNIQYF. The CDR3 nucleotides read TGTGCCATCAGTGATGGGGGGGGACTAGCCAAAAACATTCAGTACTTC.

This clone was seen more than once but under ten times. The chain links TRBV18 to TRBJ2-7; D assignment may be TRBD1 or TRBD2 (5 bases each). The CDR3 covers 13 residues. The V end was cut by 1 base, the J end by 3 bases, with 7 bases between. Per the germline V gene, CDR1 is KGHSH and CDR2 is LQKENI. CDR3 sequence reads: CASSPRDDYEQYF. The CDR3, as DNA: TGTGCCAGCTCACCACGGGACGACTACGAGCAGTACTTC.

V and J are TRBV7-8 and TRBJ1-2; D possibly corresponds to TRBD1 (6 bases). V was pared by 2 bases and J by 6 bases, with 16 bases between. CDR1 and CDR2 (germline): SGHVS, FQNEAQ. The CDR3 is 15 amino acids. CDR3 coding DNA: TGTGCCAGCAGCTTACGGGGGGCTGGGATCGATGGCTACACCTTC. This gives the protein CASSLRGAGIDGYTF.

The V gene is TRBV29-1, the J gene TRBJ2-7; 7 nucleotides align to TRBD2. Trimming removed 8 bases from V and 0 bases from J; junction bases left unmatched: 7. The CDR3 has 13 residues. Germline lookup yields CDR1 SQVTM and CDR2 ANQGSEA. The CDR3 reads CSPDTGGSYEQYF. CDR3 nucleotide sequence: TGCAGCCCCGACACGGGGGGCTCCTACGAGCAGTACTTC.

This clone appeared a few times. CDR3 in amino acids: CSATDPLRGQTQYF. The CDR3 DNA reads TGCAGCGCCACGGACCCCCTCAGGGGCCAGACCCAGTACTTC. The chain uses TRBV29-1 and TRBJ2-5, with D perhaps TRBD1 (6 bases). The CDR3 covers 14 residues. The V end lost 7 bases, the J end lost 6 bases, and 21 bases lay between the germline ends. From germline, CDR1 is SQVTM and CDR2 ANQGSEA.

V and J are TRBV7-8 and TRBJ2-3; 8 positions match TRBD2. In germline, CDR1 is SGHVS, CDR2 FQNEAQ. V was clipped by 1 base and J by 2 bases; unmatched bases: 8. The CDR3 totals 17 residues. Written as DNA, the CDR3 is TGTGCCAGCAGCTTAGTCTGGCGGGGGGAGGTCACAGATACGCAGTATTTT. It codes for CASSLVWRGEVTDTQYF.